This T cell receptor beta chain was profiled in a study of long-term antiretroviral therapy in people with HIV. Germline assignment: CDR1 SGHVS and CDR2 FNYEAQ. The germline V and J ends were trimmed by 5 bases and 2 bases, with 12 bases remaining between them. The CDR3 runs 14 residues. At least one PBMC sample before ART and at least two after were required. Version v3.0 of the immunoSEQ assay was performed at survey level. Profiled with immunoSEQ multiplex PCR; TCRdb holds only in-frame clones, not every one. This sample carries almost 35,000 clones, approximately 95% of them seen once, and the ten largest clones take about 3.7%. Broader study findings: Control repertoires displayed wider CDR3 length ranges than the HIV repertoires.

This clone was found once. What it binds is not known. This TCR was recovered from a woman aged 45 to 65 with HIV. The source material was unsorted PBMCs, sampled just over 5 years after starting antiretroviral therapy. The chain uses TRBV7-6 and TRBJ2-5; D may be TRBD2 (6 bases). CDR3 sequence (DNA): TGTGCCAGCAGCGATCGGAGGGAGCAAGAGACCCAGTACTTC. The encoded protein is CASSDRREQETQYF.